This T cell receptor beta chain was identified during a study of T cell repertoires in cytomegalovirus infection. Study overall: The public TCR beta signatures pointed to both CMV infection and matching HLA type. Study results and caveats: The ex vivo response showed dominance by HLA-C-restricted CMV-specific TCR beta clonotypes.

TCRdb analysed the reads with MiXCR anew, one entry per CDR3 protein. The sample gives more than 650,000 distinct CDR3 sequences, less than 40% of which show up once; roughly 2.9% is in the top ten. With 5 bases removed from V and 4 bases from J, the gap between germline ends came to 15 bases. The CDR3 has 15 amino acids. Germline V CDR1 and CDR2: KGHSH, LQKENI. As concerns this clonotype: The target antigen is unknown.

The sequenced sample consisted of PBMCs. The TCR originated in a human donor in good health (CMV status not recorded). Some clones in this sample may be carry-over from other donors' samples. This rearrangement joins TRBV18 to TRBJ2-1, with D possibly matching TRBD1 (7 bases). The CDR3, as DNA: TGTGCCAGCTCAGCGTGGAGGGGGCCTTACAATGAGCAGTTCTTC. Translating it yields CASSAWRGPYNEQFF. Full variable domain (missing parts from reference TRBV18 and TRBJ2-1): NAGVMQNPRHLVRRRGQEARLRCSPMKGHSHVYWYRQLPEEGLKFMVYLQKENIIDESGMPKERFSAEFPKEGPSILRIQQVVRGDSAAYFCASSAWRGPYNEQFFGPGTRLTVL.